The rows below give T cell receptor beta chains drawn from one sample of a study of post-analysis software for immune sequencing data. From the PCR reads, TCRdb called clonotypes with MiXCR, one entry per CDR3 protein. Of hundreds of thousands of distinct CDR3 sequences listed, roughly 30% are singletons. Sequenced: blood. These TCRs come from a girl aged 5 to 17 with multiple sclerosis. Each CDR3 is given with its conserved first and last residue. A D gene is named only where the DNA matches it firmly. The listing skips clone size in some rows; elsewhere it reads once, few, many or a size class.

d_call clone_size j_call v_call cdr3_aa cdr3_nt
. . TRBJ2-7 TRBV4-3 CASSQDGAGYYEQYF TGCGCCAGCAGCCAAGATGGCGCAGGGTACTACGAGCAGTACTTC
TRBD1 . TRBJ2-7 TRBV29-1 CSVEDKGQGIEQYF TGCAGCGTTGAAGATAAGGGACAGGGAATCGAGCAGTACTTC
. . TRBJ1-4 TRBV12-3/TRBV12-4 CASSLATGEIGNEKLFF TGTGCCAGCAGTTTAGCGACAGGCGAAATTGGGAATGAAAAACTGTTTTTT
. . TRBJ1-2 TRBV6-6 CASSRPGQGESGYTF TGTGCCAGCAGCCGACCGGGGCAGGGCGAGTCTGGCTACACCTTC
. . TRBJ1-4 TRBV3-1 CASSLRRGREKLFF TGTGCCAGCAGCCTCAGGAGAGGGAGAGAAAAACTGTTTTTT
. . TRBJ1-4 TRBV27 CASSLENPSTNEKLFF TGTGCCAGCAGTTTAGAAAACCCATCAACTAATGAAAAACTGTTTTTT
TRBD1 . TRBJ1-4 TRBV2 CAGSFRGRPNEKLFF TGTGCCGGCAGCTTCAGGGGGCGACCTAATGAAAAACTGTTTTTT
TRBD2 few TRBJ2-1 TRBV20-1 CSARAQGTSGSEQFF TGCAGTGCTAGAGCCCAGGGGACTAGCGGGAGTGAGCAGTTCTTC
TRBD2 . TRBJ2-1 TRBV6-2/TRBV6-3 CASSYSRGAGVRANEQFF TGTGCCAGCAGTTACTCGAGAGGCGCGGGAGTGAGGGCCAATGAGCAGTTCTTC
. few TRBJ2-3 TRBV24-1 CATSAAKTDTQYF TGTGCCACCAGTGCAGCGAAAACAGATACGCAGTATTTT
. . TRBJ1-2 TRBV7-2 CASSHREDYGYTF TGTGCCAGCAGCCATCGGGAGGACTATGGCTACACCTTC
. few TRBJ1-2 TRBV25-1 CASSEGSGHISNYGYTF TGTGCCAGCAGTGAAGGGTCAGGGCACATATCTAACTATGGCTACACCTTC
. . TRBJ1-1 TRBV28 CASSVKSNTEAFF TGTGCCAGCAGTGTGAAGAGTAACACTGAAGCTTTCTTT
. . TRBJ2-4 TRBV3-1 CASSQRGANIQYF TGTGCCAGCAGCCAAAGGGGCGCGAACATTCAGTACTTC
TRBD1 . TRBJ2-4 TRBV7-9 CASSLVLGTGEALAKNIQYF TGTGCCAGCAGCTTAGTCCTGGGGACAGGAGAAGCTCTAGCCAAAAACATTCAGTACTTC
. . TRBJ2-5 TRBV6-1 CASRVRQETQYF TGTGCCAGCAGGGTACGACAAGAGACCCAGTACTTC
. . TRBJ1-2 TRBV4-1 CASSQVGTVAYGYTF TGCGCCAGCAGCCAAGTTGGGACGGTAGCCTATGGCTACACCTTC
. . TRBJ2-1 TRBV4-3 CASSQYRGGLGEQFF TGCGCCAGCAGCCAGTACAGGGGAGGACTGGGTGAGCAGTTCTTC
. . TRBJ1-2 TRBV4-1 CASSQPQRGNYGYTF TGCGCCAGCAGCCAACCCCAACGGGGGAACTATGGCTACACCTTC
TRBD2 . TRBJ2-7 TRBV10-3 CAIRESGREAQYF TGTGCCATCAGGGAGTCCGGGAGGGAGGCCCAGTACTTC
. few TRBJ2-1 TRBV20-1 CSARDPTFSFAESYNEQFF TGCAGTGCTAGAGATCCGACTTTTTCCTTTGCTGAGTCCTACAATGAGCAGTTCTTC
. few TRBJ1-2 TRBV28 CASSSGTIGYTF TGTGCCAGCAGTTCGGGAACCATTGGCTACACCTTC
. . TRBJ2-7 TRBV14 CASSQASPWVYEQYF TGTGCCAGCAGCCAAGCCTCACCCTGGGTATACGAGCAGTACTTC
. . TRBJ2-7 TRBV10-3 CAISDLSSPYYEQYF TGTGCCATCAGTGATTTAAGCTCGCCCTACTACGAGCAGTACTTC
. few TRBJ1-6 TRBV4-1 CASSQERDKRSPLHF TGCGCCAGCAGCCAAGAGCGCGACAAGAGGTCACCCCTCCACTTT
. many TRBJ2-5 TRBV20-1 CSARDVIGGQETQYF TGCAGTGCTAGAGACGTTATCGGGGGCCAAGAGACCCAGTACTTC
TRBD1 . TRBJ2-1 TRBV18 CASSPPGQTGYNEQFF TGTGCCAGCTCACCACCCGGACAGACAGGGTACAATGAGCAGTTCTTC
TRBD2 few TRBJ2-1 TRBV5-1 CASSLAVSGSYNEQFF TGCGCCAGCAGCTTGGCGGTAAGCGGGAGTTACAATGAGCAGTTCTTC